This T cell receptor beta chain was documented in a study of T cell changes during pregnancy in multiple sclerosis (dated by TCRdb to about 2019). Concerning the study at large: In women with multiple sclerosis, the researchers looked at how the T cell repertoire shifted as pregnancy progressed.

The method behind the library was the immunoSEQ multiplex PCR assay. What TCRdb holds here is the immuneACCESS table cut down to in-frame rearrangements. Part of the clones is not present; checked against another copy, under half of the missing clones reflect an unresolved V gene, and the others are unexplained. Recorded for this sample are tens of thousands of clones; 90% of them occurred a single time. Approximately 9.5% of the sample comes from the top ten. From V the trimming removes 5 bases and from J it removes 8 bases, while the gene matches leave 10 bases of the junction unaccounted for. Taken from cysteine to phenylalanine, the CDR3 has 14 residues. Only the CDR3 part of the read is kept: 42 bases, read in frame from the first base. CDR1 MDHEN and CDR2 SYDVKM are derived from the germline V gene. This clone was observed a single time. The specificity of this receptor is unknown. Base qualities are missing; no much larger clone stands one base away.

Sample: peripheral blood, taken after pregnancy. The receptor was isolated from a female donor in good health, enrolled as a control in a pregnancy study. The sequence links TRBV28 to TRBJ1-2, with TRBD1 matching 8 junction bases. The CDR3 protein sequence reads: CASSSSDRVGGYTF. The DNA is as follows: TGTGCCAGCAGTAGCTCGGACAGGGTTGGCGGCTACACCTTC.